Below, 7 T cell receptor beta chains from the same sample are listed, as sequenced in a study of shared clonotypes between healthy human individuals. Using immunoSEQ multiplex PCR, the repertoire was profiled, and TCRdb retains in-frame clones only, with some absent. The sample lists roughly 2.2 million clones, 85% to 95% occurring once. Sequenced material: naive CD4+ T cells from PBMCs. Documented subset: CD45RA+ positively selected. Receptors were obtained from a young man in good health. Some clones in this sample may be carry-over from other donors' samples.

The chain has TRBV27 and TRBJ2-2; TRBD1 agrees at 8 bases. This CDR3 contains 14 residues. With 8 bases clipped from V and 6 bases from J, the junction kept 8 bases outside the gene matches. CDR1 is MNHEY, CDR2 SMNVEV, per germline (reference sequence). CDR3 sequence reads: CASLRDRRAGELFF. The CDR3, as DNA: TGTGCCAGCCTCCGGGACAGGAGGGCCGGGGAGCTGTTTTTT.

This clone turned up a few times. The chain uses TRBV7-8 and TRBJ1-5; weak D call: TRBD1 (5 bases). Trimming cost V 1 base and J 6 bases, with 10 bases left between them. The CDR3 covers 14 residues. The germline gives CDR1 SGHVS, CDR2 FQNEAQ. CDR3 loop: CASSLDGGGQPQHF. The CDR3, as DNA: TGTGCCAGCAGCTTAGATGGGGGGGGTCAGCCCCAGCATTTT.

This sequence joins TRBV5-4 and TRBJ2-1; D is undetermined. The CDR3 loop spans 15 amino acids. Trimming stripped 2 bases from V and 0 bases from J, with 9 bases between. Germline CDR1 and CDR2: SGHNT and YYREEE (reference sequence). Here the CDR3 reads CASSFGSTSYNEQFF. The CDR3 coding sequence is TGTGCCAGCAGCTTCGGGTCGACCTCCTACAATGAGCAGTTCTTC. Full variable domain (remainder filled in from reference TRBV5-4 and TRBJ2-1): ETGVTQSPTHLIKTRGQQVTLRCSSQSGHNTVSWYQQALGQGPQFIFQYYREEENGRGNFPPRFSGLQFPNYSSELNVNALELDDSALYLCASSFGSTSYNEQFFGPGTRLTVL.

The rearrangement links TRBV25-1 to TRBJ1-5; tentative D call: TRBD1 (6 bases). V dropped 7 bases and J dropped 7 bases, with 20 bases sitting between them. This CDR3 is built from 15 residues. Germline values: CDR1 MGHDK, CDR2 SYGVNS. The CDR3 nucleotides are TGTGCCAGCATCCGACGCTGGGCAGGGGAGCAGCCCCAGCATTTT. Translation: CASIRRWAGEQPQHF.

The chain has TRBV7-2 and TRBJ1-5; D remains unclear. The CDR3 loop spans 16 amino acids. Germline-derived CDR1 and CDR2 are SGHTA and FQGNSA. The V end was cut by 5 bases, the J end by 5 bases, with 19 bases between. The CDR3: CASSKSTPAVDQPQHF. Written as DNA, the CDR3 is TGTGCCAGCAGCAAGTCAACCCCCGCTGTCGATCAGCCCCAGCATTTT. The full variable domain, its missing parts supplied by reference TRBV7-2 and TRBJ1-5, is GAGVSQSPSNKVTEKGKDVELRCDPISGHTALYWYRQSLGQGLEFLIYFQGNSAPDKSGLPSDRFSAERTGGSVSTLTIQRTQQEDSAVYLCASSKSTPAVDQPQHFGDGTRLSIL.

This chain links TRBV7-2 with TRBJ1-1; D remains ambiguous. Looked up from germline, CDR1 is SGHTA and CDR2 is FQGNSA. V lost 1 base and J 3 bases, leaving 3 bases between the germline ends. CDR3 length: 12 amino acids. The CDR3 coding sequence is TGTGCCAGCAGCTTAGTGCACACTGAAGCTTTCTTT. Its translation is CASSLVHTEAFF. Together with reference TRBV7-2 and TRBJ1-1, the CDR3 gives the full variable domain: GAGVSQSPSNKVTEKGKDVELRCDPISGHTALYWYRQSLGQGLEFLIYFQGNSAPDKSGLPSDRFSAERTGGSVSTLTIQRTQQEDSAVYLCASSLVHTEAFFGQGTRLTVV.

This chain connects TRBV5-6 to TRBJ1-1, with TRBD1 matching 10 bases. In germline, CDR1 is SGHDT, CDR2 YYEEEE. The J segment lost 5 bases and the V segment lost 1 base, leaving 11 bases of the junction unmatched. The CDR3 runs to 17 residues. CDR3: CASSLWDRGPIGTEAFF. The CDR3 DNA follows: TGTGCCAGCAGCTTGTGGGACAGGGGACCAATCGGAACTGAAGCTTTCTTT.